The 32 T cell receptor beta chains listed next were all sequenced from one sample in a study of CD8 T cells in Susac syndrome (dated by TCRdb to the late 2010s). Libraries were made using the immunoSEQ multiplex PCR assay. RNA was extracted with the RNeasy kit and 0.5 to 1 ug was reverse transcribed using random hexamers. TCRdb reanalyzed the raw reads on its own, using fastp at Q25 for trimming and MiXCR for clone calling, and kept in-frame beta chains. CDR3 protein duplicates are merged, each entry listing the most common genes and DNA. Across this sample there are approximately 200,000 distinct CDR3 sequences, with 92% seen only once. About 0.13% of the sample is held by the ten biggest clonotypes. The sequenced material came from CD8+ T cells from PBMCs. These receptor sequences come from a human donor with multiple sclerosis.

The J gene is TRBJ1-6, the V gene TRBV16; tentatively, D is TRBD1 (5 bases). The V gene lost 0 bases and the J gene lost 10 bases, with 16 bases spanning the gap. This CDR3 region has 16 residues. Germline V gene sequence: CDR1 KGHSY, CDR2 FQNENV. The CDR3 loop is CASSQSDQGQESPLHF. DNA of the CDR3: TGTGCCAGCAGCCAATCTGATCAGGGCCAGGAATCACCCCTCCACTTT.

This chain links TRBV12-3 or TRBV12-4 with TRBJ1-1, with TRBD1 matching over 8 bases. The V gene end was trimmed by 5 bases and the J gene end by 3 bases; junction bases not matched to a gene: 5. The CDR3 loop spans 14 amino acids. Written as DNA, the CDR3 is TGTGCCAGCAGTATCCAGGGGGCGCACACTGAAGCTTTCTTT. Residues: CASSIQGAHTEAFF.

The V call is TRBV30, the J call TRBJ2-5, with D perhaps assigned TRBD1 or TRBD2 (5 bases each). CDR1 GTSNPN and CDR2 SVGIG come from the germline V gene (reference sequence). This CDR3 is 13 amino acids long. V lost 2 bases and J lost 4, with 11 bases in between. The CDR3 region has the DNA TGTGCCTGGAGTCCGGGACCCCGAGAGACCCAGTACTTC. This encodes CAWSPGPRETQYF.

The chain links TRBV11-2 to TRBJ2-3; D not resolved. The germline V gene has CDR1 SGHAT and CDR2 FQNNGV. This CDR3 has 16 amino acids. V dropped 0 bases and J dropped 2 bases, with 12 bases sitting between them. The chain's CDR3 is CASSLEFAGITDTQYF. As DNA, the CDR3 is TGTGCCAGCAGCTTAGAATTCGCAGGTATCACAGATACGCAGTATTTT.

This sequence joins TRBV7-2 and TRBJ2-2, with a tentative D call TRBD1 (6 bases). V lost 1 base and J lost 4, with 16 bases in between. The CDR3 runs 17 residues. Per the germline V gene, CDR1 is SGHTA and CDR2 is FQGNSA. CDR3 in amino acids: CASSLGDMLALTGELFF. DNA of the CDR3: TGTGCCAGCAGCTTAGGGGACATGCTGGCCCTCACCGGGGAGCTGTTTTTT.

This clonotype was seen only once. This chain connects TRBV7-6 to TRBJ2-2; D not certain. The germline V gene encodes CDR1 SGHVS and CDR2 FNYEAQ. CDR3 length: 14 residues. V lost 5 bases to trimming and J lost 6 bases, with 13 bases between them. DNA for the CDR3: TGTGCCAGCAGCCCCTGGATGGGCGCCGGGGAGCTGTTTTTT. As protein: CASSPWMGAGELFF.

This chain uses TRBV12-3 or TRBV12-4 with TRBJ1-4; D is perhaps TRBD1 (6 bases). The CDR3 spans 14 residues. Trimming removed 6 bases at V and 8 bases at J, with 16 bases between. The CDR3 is CASSPRTAGEKLFF. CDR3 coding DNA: TGTGCCAGCAGCCCCCGGACAGCAGGAGAAAAACTGTTTTTT.

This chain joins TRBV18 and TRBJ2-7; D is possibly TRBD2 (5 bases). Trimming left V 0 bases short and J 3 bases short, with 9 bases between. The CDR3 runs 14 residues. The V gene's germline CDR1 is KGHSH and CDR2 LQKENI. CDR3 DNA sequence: TGTGCCAGCTCACCACCAACGGGATACTACGAGCAGTACTTC. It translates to CASSPPTGYYEQYF.

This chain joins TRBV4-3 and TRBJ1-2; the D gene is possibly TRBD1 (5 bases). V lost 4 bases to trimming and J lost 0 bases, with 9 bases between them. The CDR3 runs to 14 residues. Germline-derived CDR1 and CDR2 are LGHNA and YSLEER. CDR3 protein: CASSPWGPNYGYTF. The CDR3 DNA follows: TGCGCCAGCAGCCCCTGGGGCCCTAACTATGGCTACACCTTC.

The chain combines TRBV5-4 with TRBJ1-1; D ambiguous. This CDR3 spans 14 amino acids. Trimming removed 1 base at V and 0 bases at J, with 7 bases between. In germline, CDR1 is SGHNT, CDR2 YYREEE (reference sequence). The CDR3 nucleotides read TGTGCCAGCAGCTTGTCTCACATGAACACTGAAGCTTTCTTT. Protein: CASSLSHMNTEAFF.

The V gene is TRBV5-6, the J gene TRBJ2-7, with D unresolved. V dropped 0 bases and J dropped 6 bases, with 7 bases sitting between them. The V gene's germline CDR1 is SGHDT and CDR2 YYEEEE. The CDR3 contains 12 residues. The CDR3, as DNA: TGTGCCAGCAGCTTGGGGGTTCTCGAGCAGTACTTC. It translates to CASSLGVLEQYF.

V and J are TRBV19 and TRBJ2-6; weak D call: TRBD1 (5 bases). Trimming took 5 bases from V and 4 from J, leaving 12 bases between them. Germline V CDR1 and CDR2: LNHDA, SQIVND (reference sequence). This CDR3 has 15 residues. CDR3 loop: CASSPRDAGANVLTF. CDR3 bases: TGTGCCAGTAGTCCCAGGGATGCCGGGGCCAACGTCCTGACTTTC.

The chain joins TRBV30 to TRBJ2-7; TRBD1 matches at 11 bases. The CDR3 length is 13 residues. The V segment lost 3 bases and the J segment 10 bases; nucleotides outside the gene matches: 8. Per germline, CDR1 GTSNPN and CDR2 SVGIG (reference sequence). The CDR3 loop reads CAWSAGQGALQYF. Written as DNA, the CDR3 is TGTGCCTGGAGCGCTGGACAGGGGGCATTACAGTACTTC.

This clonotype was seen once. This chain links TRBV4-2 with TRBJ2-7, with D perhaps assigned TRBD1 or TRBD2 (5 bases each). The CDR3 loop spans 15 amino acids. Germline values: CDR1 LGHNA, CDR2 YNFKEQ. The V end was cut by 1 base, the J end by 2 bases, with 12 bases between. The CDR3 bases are TGTGCCAGCAGCCAAGGGCGAGGGGCAGCCTACGAGCAGTACTTC. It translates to CASSQGRGAAYEQYF.

The CDR3 spells CASSLYRSETQYF. Written as DNA, the CDR3 is TGTGCCAGCAGCTTATATAGATCTGAGACCCAGTACTTC. J is TRBJ2-5 and V is TRBV11-2; D not resolved. Germline lookup yields CDR1 SGHAT and CDR2 FQNNGV. The CDR3 contains 13 residues. V lost 2 bases and J lost 5, with 9 bases in between. Filled out from reference TRBV11-2 and TRBJ2-5, the complete variable domain reads EAGVAQSPRYKIIEKRQSVAFWCNPISGHATLYWYQQILGQGPKLLIQFQNNGVVDDSQLPKDRFSAERLKGVDSTLKIQPAKLEDSAVYLCASSLYRSETQYFGPGTRLLVL.

The CDR3 spells CASSPQTHTETQYF. Written as DNA, the CDR3 is TGTGCCAGTAGTCCGCAGACCCACACGGAGACCCAGTACTTC. The chain links TRBV19 to TRBJ2-5; D gene unclear. Germline CDR1 LNHDA, CDR2 SQIVND (reference sequence). The CDR3 consists of 14 residues. Trimming stripped 5 bases from V and 5 bases from J, with 15 bases between.

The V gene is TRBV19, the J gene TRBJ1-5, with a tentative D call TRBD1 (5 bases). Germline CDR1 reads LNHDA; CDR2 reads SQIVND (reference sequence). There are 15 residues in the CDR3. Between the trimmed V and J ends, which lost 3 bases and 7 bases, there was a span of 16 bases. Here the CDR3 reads CASSIGGGPSQPQHF. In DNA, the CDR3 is TGTGCCAGTAGTATTGGGGGAGGGCCTAGCCAGCCCCAGCATTTT. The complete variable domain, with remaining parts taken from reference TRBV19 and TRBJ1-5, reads DGGITQSPKYLFRKEGQNVTLSCEQNLNHDAMYWYRQDPGQGLRLIYYSQIVNDFQKGDIAEGYSVSREKKESFPLTVTSAQKNPTAFYLCASSIGGGPSQPQHFGDGTRLSIL.

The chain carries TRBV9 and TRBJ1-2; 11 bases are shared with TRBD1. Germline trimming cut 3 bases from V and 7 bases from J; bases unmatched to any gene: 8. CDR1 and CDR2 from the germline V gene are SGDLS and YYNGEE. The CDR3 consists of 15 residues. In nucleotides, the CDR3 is TGTGCCAGCAGCGCCCGGACAGGGGGCACGGTTGGCTACACCTTC. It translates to CASSARTGGTVGYTF.

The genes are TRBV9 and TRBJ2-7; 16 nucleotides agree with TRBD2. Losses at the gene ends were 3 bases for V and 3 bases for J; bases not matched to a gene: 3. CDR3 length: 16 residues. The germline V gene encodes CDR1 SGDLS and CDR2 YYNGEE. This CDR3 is CASSGGLAGGSYEQYF. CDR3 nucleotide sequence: TGTGCCAGCAGCGGGGGACTAGCGGGAGGGAGCTACGAGCAGTACTTC. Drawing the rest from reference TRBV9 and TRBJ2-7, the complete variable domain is DSGVTQTPKHLITATGQRVTLRCSPRSGDLSVYWYQQSLDQGLQFLIQYYNGEERAKGNILERFSAQQFPDLHSELNLSSLELGDSALYFCASSGGLAGGSYEQYFGPGTRLTVT.

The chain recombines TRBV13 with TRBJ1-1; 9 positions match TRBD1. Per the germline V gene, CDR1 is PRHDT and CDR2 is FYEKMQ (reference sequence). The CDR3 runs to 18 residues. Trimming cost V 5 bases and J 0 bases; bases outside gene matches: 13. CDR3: CASSPTPGQGGMNTEAFF. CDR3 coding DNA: TGTGCCAGCAGCCCGACCCCGGGACAGGGAGGGATGAACACTGAAGCTTTCTTT.

Written as DNA, the CDR3 is TGTGCCAGCGCCCTTTGGGCGACCTACGAGCAGTACTTC. Translation: CASALWATYEQYF. The chain couples TRBV14 to TRBJ2-7, with D hard to call. The germline V gene encodes CDR1 SGHDN and CDR2 FVKESK. The CDR3 has 13 residues. V lost 8 bases to trimming and J lost 2 bases, with 13 bases between them.

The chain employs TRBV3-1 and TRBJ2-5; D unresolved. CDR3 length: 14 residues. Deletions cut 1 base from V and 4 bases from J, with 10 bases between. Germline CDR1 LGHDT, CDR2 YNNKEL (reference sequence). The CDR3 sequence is CASSQVPRTETQYF. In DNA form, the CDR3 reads TGTGCCAGCAGCCAAGTGCCCCGCACAGAGACCCAGTACTTC.

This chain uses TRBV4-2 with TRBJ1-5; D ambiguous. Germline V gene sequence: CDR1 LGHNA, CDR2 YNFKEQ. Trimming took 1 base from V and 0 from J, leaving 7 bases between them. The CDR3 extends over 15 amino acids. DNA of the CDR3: TGTGCCAGCAGCCAAGCAACTGATAGCAATCAGCCCCAGCATTTT. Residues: CASSQATDSNQPQHF.

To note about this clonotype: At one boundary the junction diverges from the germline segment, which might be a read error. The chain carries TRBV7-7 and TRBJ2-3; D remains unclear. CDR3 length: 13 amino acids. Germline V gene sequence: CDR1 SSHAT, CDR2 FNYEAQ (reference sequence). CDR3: CASSHTSGDTQYF. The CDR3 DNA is TGTGCTAGCAGCCACACCTCCGGAGATACGCAGTATTTT.

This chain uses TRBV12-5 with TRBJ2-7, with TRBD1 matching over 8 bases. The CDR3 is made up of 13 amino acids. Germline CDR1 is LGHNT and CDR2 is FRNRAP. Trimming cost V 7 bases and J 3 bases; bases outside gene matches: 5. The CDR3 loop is CASVKTGGYEQYF. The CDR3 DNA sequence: TGTGCTAGTGTGAAAACAGGGGGCTACGAGCAGTACTTC. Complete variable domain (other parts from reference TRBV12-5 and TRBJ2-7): DARVTQTPRHKVTEMGQEVTMRCQPILGHNTVFWYRQTMMQGLELLAYFRNRAPLDDSGMPKDRFSAEMPDATLATLKIQPSEPRDSAVYFCASVKTGGYEQYFGPGTRLTVT.

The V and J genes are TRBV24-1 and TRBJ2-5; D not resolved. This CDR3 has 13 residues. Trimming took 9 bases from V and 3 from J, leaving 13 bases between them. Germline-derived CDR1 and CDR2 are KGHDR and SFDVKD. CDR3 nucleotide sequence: TGTGCCACCGCATCGGGTTACGAAGAGACCCAGTACTTC. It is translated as CATASGYEETQYF.

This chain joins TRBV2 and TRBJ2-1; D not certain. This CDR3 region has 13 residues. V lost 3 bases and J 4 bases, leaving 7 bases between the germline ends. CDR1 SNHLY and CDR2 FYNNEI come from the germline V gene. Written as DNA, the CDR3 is TGTGCCAGCAGTGAGGACCCTTACAATGAGCAGTTCTTC. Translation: CASSEDPYNEQFF. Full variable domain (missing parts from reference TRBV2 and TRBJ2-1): EPEVTQTPSHQVTQMGQEVILRCVPISNHLYFYWYRQILGQKVEFLVSFYNNEISEKSEIFDDQFSVERPDGSNFTLKIRSTKLEDSAMYFCASSEDPYNEQFFGPGTRLTVL.

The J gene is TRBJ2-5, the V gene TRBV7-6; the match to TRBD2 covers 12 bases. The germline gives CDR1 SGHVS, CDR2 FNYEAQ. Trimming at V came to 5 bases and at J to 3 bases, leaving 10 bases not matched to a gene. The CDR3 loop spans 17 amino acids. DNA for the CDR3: TGTGCCAGCAGCCCTCCCGGACTAGCGGGGCCGAAAGAGACCCAGTACTTC. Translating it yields CASSPPGLAGPKETQYF.

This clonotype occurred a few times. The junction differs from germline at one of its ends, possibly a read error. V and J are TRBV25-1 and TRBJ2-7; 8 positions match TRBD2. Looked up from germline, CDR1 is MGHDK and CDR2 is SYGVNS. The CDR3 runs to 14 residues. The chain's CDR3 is CATSSSGGYHEQYF. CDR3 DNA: TGTGCCACCAGTTCGAGCGGGGGCTACCACGAGCAGTACTTC.

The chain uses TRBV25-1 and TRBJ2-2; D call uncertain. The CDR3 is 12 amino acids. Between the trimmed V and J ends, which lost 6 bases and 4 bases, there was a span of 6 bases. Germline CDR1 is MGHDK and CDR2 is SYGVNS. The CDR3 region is CASRVSTGELFF. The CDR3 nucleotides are TGTGCCAGCAGGGTGAGCACCGGGGAGCTGTTTTTT.

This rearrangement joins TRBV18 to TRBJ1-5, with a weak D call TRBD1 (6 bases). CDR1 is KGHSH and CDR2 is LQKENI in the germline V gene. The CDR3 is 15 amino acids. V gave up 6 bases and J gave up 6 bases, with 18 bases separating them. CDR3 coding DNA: TGTGCCAGCTCCCACGACGGGCCAGGGGTTCAGCCCCAGCATTTT. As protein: CASSHDGPGVQPQHF.

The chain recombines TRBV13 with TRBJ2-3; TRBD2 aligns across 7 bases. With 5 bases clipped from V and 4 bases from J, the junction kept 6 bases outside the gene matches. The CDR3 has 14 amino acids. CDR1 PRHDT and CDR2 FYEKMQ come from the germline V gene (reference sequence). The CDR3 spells CASSVGRGSDTQYF. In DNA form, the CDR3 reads TGTGCCAGCAGCGTGGGGAGGGGCTCAGATACGCAGTATTTT.